This T cell receptor beta chain was recorded in a study of cytomegalovirus exposure and HLA in healthy donors. Study context: Earlier results showed approximately 110 million unique TCR beta sequences derived from approximately 170 million T cells. Whole-study findings and limits: TCR beta V- and J-gene trimming was later associated with a missense DCLRE1C variant. Productive rates of about 87% or about 30% were seen for most TCR beta V segments in an earlier analysis. The majority of TCR sequences were rare, yet some public TCRs appeared in many donors.

The PCR had 60 Vbeta and 13 Jbeta primers. Libraries were prepared by immunoSEQ multiplex PCR; TCRdb keeps only in-frame clonotypes and omits some of them. The sample carries some 150,000 clones, over 60% recorded once. A note on this clone: Its antigen remains unknown.

The specimen sequenced was PBMCs. This TCR was recovered from a woman aged 50 to 60 in good health and CMV-seronegative.

CDR3: CSVSTEYEQYF. The CDR3 DNA follows: TGCAGCGTCTCGACAGAGTACGAGCAGTACTTC. The chain is built from TRBV29-1 and TRBJ2-7; D might be TRBD1 (5 bases). The CDR3 totals 11 residues. The V gene's germline CDR1 is SQVTM and CDR2 ANQGSEA. V was shortened by 6 bases and J by 4 bases, with 10 bases between the two germline ends.